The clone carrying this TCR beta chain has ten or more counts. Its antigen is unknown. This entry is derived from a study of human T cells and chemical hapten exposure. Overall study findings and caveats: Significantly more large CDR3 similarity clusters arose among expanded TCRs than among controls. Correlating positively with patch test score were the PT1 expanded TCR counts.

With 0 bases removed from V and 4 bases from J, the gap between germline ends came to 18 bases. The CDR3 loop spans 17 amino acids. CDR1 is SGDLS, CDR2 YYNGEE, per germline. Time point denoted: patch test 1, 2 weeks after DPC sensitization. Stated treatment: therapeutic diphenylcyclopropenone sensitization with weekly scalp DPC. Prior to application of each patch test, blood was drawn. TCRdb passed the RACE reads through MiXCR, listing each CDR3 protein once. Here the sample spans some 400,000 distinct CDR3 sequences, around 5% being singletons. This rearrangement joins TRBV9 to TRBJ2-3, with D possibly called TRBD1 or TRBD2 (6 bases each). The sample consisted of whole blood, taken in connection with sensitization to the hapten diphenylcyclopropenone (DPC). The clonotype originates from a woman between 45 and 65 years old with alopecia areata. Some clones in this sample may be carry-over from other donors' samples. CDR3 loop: CASSVERGAEYADTQYF. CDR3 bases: TGTGCCAGCAGCGTAGAGAGGGGGGCGGAGTATGCAGATACGCAGTATTTT. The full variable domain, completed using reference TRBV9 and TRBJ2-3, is DSGVTQTPKHLITATGQRVTLRCSPRSGDLSVYWYQQSLDQGLQFLIQYYNGEERAKGNILERFSAQQFPDLHSELNLSSLELGDSALYFCASSVERGAEYADTQYFGPGTRLTVL.